This T cell receptor (beta chain) derives from a study of shared clonotypes between healthy human individuals. Between the trimmed V and J ends, which lost 3 bases and 0 bases, there was a span of 15 bases. CDR1 and CDR2 (germline): SGHAT, FQNNGV. The CDR3 spans 17 residues. Sequencing was performed with immunoSEQ multiplex PCR; in TCRdb, only in-frame clones are kept and a portion is missing. The sample contains about 2.4 million clones, 93% of which appear only once. The J gene is TRBJ2-1, the V gene TRBV11-2, with D perhaps matching TRBD1 (6 bases). The sequenced sample consisted of naive CD4+ T cells from PBMCs. Documented subset: CD45RA+ positively selected. The clonotype was recovered from a man younger than 30 in good health. Some clones in this sample may be carry-over from other donors' samples. Here the CDR3 reads CASSFSTGTLSYNEQFF. The CDR3 nucleotides read TGTGCCAGCAGCTTTAGTACAGGGACCCTCTCCTACAATGAGCAGTTCTTC.